These T cell receptor beta chains were read from a single sample in a study of T-cell reconstitution after alpha-beta-depleted transplantation in children. TCRdb fed the PCR reads into MiXCR, producing one record per CDR3 protein. The top ten clones hold approximately 4.5% of a sample with about 870,000 distinct CDR3 sequences, roughly 16% of them seen once. Sequenced here: PBMCs, mostly from graft donor cells, sampled 360 days after TCRalphabeta/CD19-depleted stem cell transplant. The receptor source for this set is a male patient under 18 who had a stem cell transplant for acute lymphoblastic leukemia, so the T cells may come from the graft donor. Both conserved end residues are part of each CDR3.

>TRBV5-1
CASSGGSGGRMMNEQFF
>TRBV5-1
CASSLVGGNYLSSWYF
>TRBV7-2
CASRKAPLGQRGEQFF
>TRBV15
CATSRTGYLPNTEAFF
>TRBV11-2
CASSFGPGETQYF
>TRBV7-8
CASSLVRGRGAVRPQHF
>TRBV18
CASSPLDGAGRQFF
>TRBV27
CASSSTGLGANVLTF
>TRBV12-3/TRBV12-4
CASSLVSGRKIYEQYF
>TRBV5-1
CASSPGTGHEQYF
>TRBV28
CASSPDFTDTQYF
>TRBV5-6
CASSLLEGHMNTEAFF
>TRBV12-3/TRBV12-4
CASGRTENTEAFF
>TRBV4-1
CASSQSGFHEQYF
>TRBV12-3/TRBV12-4
CASSVDYPETQYF
>TRBV12-3/TRBV12-4
CASSFLVEFTQPQHF
>TRBV10-3
CAISSTSFIKRYGYEQYF
>TRBV20-1
CSARGWKYSNQPQHF
>TRBV2
CASNLDRAGNTIYF
>TRBV10-3
CAIRSGTTEAFF
>TRBV20-1
CSARDPAIRGTDTQYF
>TRBV4-1
CASSQDLRQAYEQYF
>TRBV27
CASAPQFMLSIDTQYF
>TRBV5-1
CASSFRGNSYEQYF
>TRBV12-3/TRBV12-4
CASSPRLAGRYEQYF
>TRBV29-1
CSDARPGGGYTF
>TRBV29-1
CSAEGQGIKRAFF
>TRBV20-1
CSARDRRHPRYEQYF
>TRBV5-1
CASSSQGGWVDTQYF
>TRBV5-1
CASSRGLAGNSGANVLTF
>TRBV12-3/TRBV12-4
CTSSLAYSQGAKNKPQHF
>TRBV7-9
CASSFRTARDGRNTEAFF
>TRBV7-9
CASSLSVLVNEQYF
>TRBV7-9
CASSLLLGETQYF
>TRBV3-1
CASSRTGNQPQHF
>TRBV13
CATGPYEQYF
>TRBV11-1
CASSLRLVRDRDGDQPQHF
>TRBV14
CASSQQGAEGYTF
>TRBV27
CASSIGWGTQYF
>TRBV7-2
CASSLGTGNLTDTQYF
>TRBV5-1
CASSLGAWQGSIEQYF
>TRBV7-6
CASSLSGGFDEQFF
>TRBV5-1
CASSFGTGVTEAFF
>TRBV2
CASSEYAGGPPYEQYF
>TRBV27
CASSDSTYEQYF
>TRBV12-3/TRBV12-4
CASSLEGTPNTEAFF
>TRBV5-1
CASSGVLAGASGANVLTF
>TRBV6-1
CASSLWTPGYYEQYF
>TRBV29-1
CSVRIRGRTTTNEKLFF
>TRBV29-1
CSARFFPDTQYF
>TRBV7-8
CASSLMLAGGPDVSYNEQFF
>TRBV6-1
CASGRALRADTQYF
>TRBV3-1
CASTRQRTGLFSGANVLTF
>TRBV12-3/TRBV12-4
CASSLIPGPYEQYF
>TRBV5-1
CASSLFLEYEQYF
>TRBV27
CASTFSGGNEQFF
>TRBV5-4
CASSLYGQNGDTQYF
>TRBV5-1
CASSLAGTSGRRVPDTQYF
>TRBV12-3/TRBV12-4
CASSFRLAGAYRYF